The 15 T cell receptor beta chains below come from one sample, sequenced in a study of identical twins. TCRdb redid the calling of the 5' RACE reads with MiXCR, one entry per CDR3 protein. Of about 890,000 distinct CDR3 sequences in the sample, roughly an eighth were seen once. The same sample was also used in a study of yellow fever vaccine responses in identical twins.

The sequencing input was PBMCs. The receptors come from a young woman in good health.

This clonotype was observed a handful of times. The rearrangement uses TRBV7-9 and TRBJ2-1; 7 nucleotides align to TRBD1. Germline V gene data show CDR1 as SEHNR and CDR2 as FQNEAQ (reference sequence). This CDR3 region has 15 residues. Germline trimming cut 5 bases from V and 9 bases from J; bases unmatched to any gene: 13. The CDR3 here is CASSLVGTAIGEQFF. The DNA for the CDR3 is TGTGCCAGCAGCCTCGTCGGGACAGCAATTGGTGAGCAGTTCTTC. The whole variable domain, filled in from reference TRBV7-9 and TRBJ2-1, reads DTGVSQNPRHKITKRGQNVTFRCDPISEHNRLYWYRQTLGQGPEFLTYFQNEAQLEKSRLLSDRFSAERPKGSFSTLEIQRTEQGDSAMYLCASSLVGTAIGEQFFGPGTRLTVL.

The V call is TRBV23-1, the J call TRBJ2-1, with TRBD1 identical over 7 bases. Being an ORF, TRBV23-1 has a function that is uncertain. The CDR3 is 14 residues long. Losses at the gene ends were 10 bases for V and 7 bases for J; bases not matched to a gene: 13. For the CDR3, the DNA is TGCGCCAATTCTAACAAAGACAGGGTAAATGAGCAGTTCTTC. Its translation is CANSNKDRVNEQFF.

This clonotype was observed many times. The chain combines TRBV25-1 with TRBJ1-5, with a tentative D call TRBD1 (5 bases). CDR3 length equals 14 residues. Germline lookup yields CDR1 MGHDK and CDR2 SYGVNS. V was pared by 4 bases and J by 3 bases, with 10 bases between. The chain's CDR3 is CASSAVGDNQPQHF. CDR3 nucleotides: TGTGCCAGCAGTGCTGTAGGGGACAATCAGCCCCAGCATTTT.

In its sample, this clonotype was seen a few times. The V gene is TRBV6-1, the J gene TRBJ2-6; D is perhaps TRBD1 (6 bases). V dropped 6 bases and J dropped 1 base, with 13 bases sitting between them. This CDR3 contains 16 residues. Germline V CDR1 and CDR2: MNHNS, SASEGT. CDR3 loop: CASSERTGSGANVLTF. CDR3 DNA sequence: TGTGCCAGCAGCGAGAGAACAGGGTCTGGGGCCAACGTCCTGACTTTC.

This clonotype was counted between two and nine times. This chain links TRBV7-3 with TRBJ2-1; 8 nucleotides align to TRBD2. This CDR3 is 16 amino acids long. J lost 2 bases, V lost 4 bases, and 7 bases had no gene match. Germline-derived CDR1 and CDR2 are SGHTA and FQGTGA. The CDR3 nucleotides are TGTGCCAGCAGCTCCAGACCGACTAGCGCCTACAATGAGCAGTTCTTC. As protein: CASSSRPTSAYNEQFF.

V gene TRBV18 combines with J gene TRBJ2-3; the D gene is possibly TRBD1 (5 bases). The CDR3 is 15 residues long. Germline lookup yields CDR1 KGHSH and CDR2 LQKENI. Trimming took off 6 bases at V and 2 bases at J, with 15 bases between the two ends. Here the CDR3 reads CASSPQGGSTDTQYF. The CDR3 coding sequence is TGTGCCAGCTCTCCTCAGGGCGGTTCCACAGATACGCAGTATTTT. The variable domain in full, with the rest retrieved from reference TRBV18 and TRBJ2-3, is NAGVMQNPRHLVRRRGQEARLRCSPMKGHSHVYWYRQLPEEGLKFMVYLQKENIIDESGMPKERFSAEFPKEGPSILRIQQVVRGDSAAYFCASSPQGGSTDTQYFGPGTRLTVL.

This clonotype was picked up a small number of times. V is TRBV21-1 and J is TRBJ2-1. TRBV21-1 is flagged as a pseudogene. The CDR3 is 16 residues long. The CDR3 nucleotides read TGTGCCAGCAGCAAATTTTCGACGGAAATGGGGAATGAGCAGTTCTTC. Translated: CASSKFSTEMGNEQFF.

The chain joins TRBV19 to TRBJ2-7, with 9 bases matching TRBD2. Germline CDR1 LNHDA, CDR2 SQIVND (reference sequence). J gave up 2 bases and V 7 bases, and 9 bases lay outside the gene matches. CDR3 length equals 15 residues. The CDR3 nucleotides read TGTGCCAGTACCCCTGAGGCTAGCGGGGCCTACGAGCAGTACTTC. Protein product: CASTPEASGAYEQYF.

The sample holds many counts of this clonotype. This chain uses TRBV28 with TRBJ2-5; D possibly corresponds to TRBD1 (6 bases). Per the germline V gene, CDR1 is MDHEN and CDR2 is SYDVKM. The CDR3 is 14 residues long. V was trimmed by 6 bases and J by 1 base, leaving 12 bases between them. The CDR3 here is CASSLTGPQETQYF. The CDR3 DNA reads TGTGCCAGCAGCCTGACAGGTCCCCAAGAGACCCAGTACTTC.

In this sample, this clonotype turned up a few times. The J gene is TRBJ2-3, the V gene TRBV20-1, with 7 bases matching TRBD1. Per germline, CDR1 DFQATT and CDR2 SNEGSKA (reference sequence). V was pared by 4 bases and J by 0 bases, with 7 bases of the junction left unmatched. There are 15 residues in the CDR3. This CDR3 reads CSATHTGASTDTQYF. CDR3 bases: TGCAGTGCTACCCATACAGGGGCGAGCACAGATACGCAGTATTTT.

V usage is TRBV29-1 and J usage is TRBJ2-7; the D is unclear. Germline V gives CDR1 SQVTM, CDR2 ANQGSEA. Trimming shortened V by 6 bases and J by 2 bases, and 14 bases separated the two germline ends. There are 13 residues in the CDR3. DNA of the CDR3: TGCAGCGTGGCCACGGGTTCCACCTACGAGCAGTACGTC. Translating it yields CSVATGSTYEQYV.

The CDR3 DNA is TGTGCCAGCAGCTTAGAGGTGGGGCAGGGAGAGCTGTTTTTT. Amino acids: CASSLEVGQGELFF. This chain joins TRBV7-2 and TRBJ2-2; D is perhaps TRBD1 (5 bases). The CDR3 length is 14 residues. The germline CDR1 and CDR2 sequences are SGHTA and FQGNSA. V was clipped by 1 base and J by 11 bases, with 14 bases between them.

Many counts were recorded for this clonotype. The chain carries TRBV5-1 and TRBJ1-1; 12 bases align to TRBD1. Germline V gives CDR1 SGHRS, CDR2 YFSETQ. This CDR3 region has 16 residues. Germline trimming cut 4 bases from V and 4 bases from J; bases unmatched to any gene: 8. For the CDR3, the DNA is TGCGCCAGCAGCCGCGGGACAGGGGGCGGAGTCACTGAAGCTTTCTTT. Translated, it gives CASSRGTGGGVTEAFF.

This clonotype has a count of ten or more. The rearrangement links TRBV5-6 to TRBJ2-7; either TRBD1 or TRBD2 may fit D (5 bases each). Per germline, CDR1 SGHDT and CDR2 YYEEEE. The CDR3 spans 15 residues. V lost 1 base, J lost 0 bases, and 11 bases lay in between. The CDR3 here is CASSLPTGTSYEQYF. The CDR3 DNA reads TGTGCCAGCAGCTTGCCGACCGGGACCTCCTACGAGCAGTACTTC.

The CDR3 here is CASSLVFQDRGNNEQFF. CDR3 bases: TGTGCCAGCAGCTTGGTCTTTCAGGACAGGGGGAACAATGAGCAGTTCTTC. This sequence joins TRBV5-5 and TRBJ2-1; 10 nucleotides align to TRBD1. This CDR3 region has 17 residues. J was trimmed by 5 bases and V by 0 bases; bases with no gene match: 8. CDR1 is SGHKS, CDR2 YYEKEE, per germline (reference sequence).